This T cell receptor (beta chain) derives from a study of shared clonotypes between healthy human individuals. CDR3 length: 12 amino acids. Between the trimmed V and J ends, which lost 3 bases and 4 bases, there was a span of 6 bases. Germline-derived CDR1 and CDR2 are MNHNS and SASEGT. Regarding this clone: Its antigen is unknown.

Profiled with immunoSEQ multiplex PCR; TCRdb holds only in-frame clones, not every one. The table has 600,000 to 700,000 clones, around 73% seen once. Whole-study results and caveats: Naive subsets usually exceeded memory subsets in estimated richness. Among donors, clonotype sharing was expected to be affected by sequencing depth. The small donor group covered limited genetic and exposure diversity.

Every one of the donors was a Caucasian adult that lived in Nashville, Tennessee. This clonotype was obtained from a woman aged 25 to 39 in good health. Specimen: memory CD4+ T cells sorted from blood. As to subset: CD45RA-negative fraction. This chain connects TRBV6-1 to TRBJ1-2; unclear D gene. CDR3 DNA: TGTGCCAGCAGTGAGATACGCTATGGCTACACCTTC. This sequence encodes CASSEIRYGYTF.